This TCR beta chain was profiled in a study of blood T cell repertoires in COVID-19. Assay used: immunoSEQ multiplex PCR; TCRdb lists only in-frame clones, some missing. The sample consists of some 670,000 clones, 85% to 90% of them appearing once. This clone was seen only a few times. The receptor was isolated from a woman younger than 30 with acute or convalescent COVID-19. The sequenced material came from peripheral blood.

In nucleotides, the CDR3 is TGTGCCAGCAGCTTAGAGGGGGCTCCACACTATGGCTACACCTTC. Protein product: CASSLEGAPHYGYTF. The V and J genes are TRBV7-9 and TRBJ1-2; 7 bases are a match to TRBD1. With V trimmed by 1 base and J by 3 bases, 5 bases remained unmatched. Germline values: CDR1 SEHNR, CDR2 FQNEAQ (reference sequence). The CDR3 contains 15 residues.